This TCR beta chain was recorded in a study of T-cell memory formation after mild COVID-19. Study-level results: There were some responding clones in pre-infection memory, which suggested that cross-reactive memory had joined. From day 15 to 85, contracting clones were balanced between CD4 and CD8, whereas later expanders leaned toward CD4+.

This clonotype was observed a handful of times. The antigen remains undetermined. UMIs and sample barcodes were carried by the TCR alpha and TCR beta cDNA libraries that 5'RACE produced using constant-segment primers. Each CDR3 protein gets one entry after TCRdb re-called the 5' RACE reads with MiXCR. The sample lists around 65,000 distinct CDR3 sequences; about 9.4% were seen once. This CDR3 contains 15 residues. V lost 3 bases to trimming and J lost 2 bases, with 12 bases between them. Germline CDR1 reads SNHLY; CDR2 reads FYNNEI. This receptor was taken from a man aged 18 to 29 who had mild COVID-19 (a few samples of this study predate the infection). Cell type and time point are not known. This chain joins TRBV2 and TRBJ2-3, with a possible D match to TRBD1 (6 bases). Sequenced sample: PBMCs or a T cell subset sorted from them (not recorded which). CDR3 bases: TGTGCCAGCAGTGATGAAAGGGGGTACACAGATACGCAGTATTTT. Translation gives CASSDERGYTDTQYF.